Reported below is one TCR beta chain. Trimming at V came to 0 bases and at J to 3 bases, leaving 11 bases not matched to a gene. Germline V lookup: CDR1 LGHNA, CDR2 YNFKEQ. The CDR3 extends over 18 amino acids. The table came from immunoSEQ multiplex PCR; TCRdb's copy has only in-frame clones and leaves some out. Of approximately 150,000 clones listed, 84% are singletons. This record comes from a study of blood T cell repertoires in COVID-19. Material: PBMCs or T cells enriched from blood (not recorded which). The sequence was obtained from a woman aged 45-65 years who had recovered from COVID-19. This rearrangement joins TRBV4-2 to TRBJ2-3, with 8 bases aligning to TRBD1. The CDR3 region has the DNA TGTGCCAGCAGCCAAGAGAGAAACAGGGGGATTGGGACAGATACGCAGTATTTT. Translated: CASSQERNRGIGTDTQYF.